Presented here are 20 T cell receptor beta chains from one specimen sequenced in a study of blood T cell repertoires in COVID-19 (dated by TCRdb to 2019 to 2021). The receptor library was made with the immunoSEQ multiplex PCR assay. In its TCRdb copy, this immuneACCESS table keeps in-frame sequences only and misses some clones. Where compared with another copy, unresolved V genes explain less than half of these, and the others have no known cause. The sample table holds 49,000 or so clones, of which over 80% were seen once. The leading ten clones occupy almost 8% of the sample. The specimen sequenced was peripheral blood. The receptors stem from a man in his forties or fifties with acute or convalescent COVID-19.

The rearrangement uses TRBV30 and TRBJ1-2; 7 bases agree with TRBD1. Germline trimming cut 1 base from V and 8 bases from J; bases unmatched to any gene: 7. The CDR3 length is 13 residues. Germline CDR1 is GTSNPN and CDR2 is SVGIG (reference sequence). CDR3 residues: CAWSGTGVGGYTF. Written as DNA, the CDR3 is TGTGCCTGGAGTGGAACAGGGGTTGGAGGCTACACCTTC.

The V gene is TRBV19, the J gene TRBJ2-7; the D is unclear. The CDR3 extends over 14 amino acids. V dropped 1 base and J dropped 2 bases, with 9 bases sitting between them. Per the germline V gene, CDR1 is LNHDA and CDR2 is SQIVND (reference sequence). Here the CDR3 reads CASSIGAFAYEQYF. The CDR3, as DNA: TGTGCCAGTAGTATAGGGGCTTTCGCCTACGAGCAGTACTTC.

The J gene is TRBJ2-5, the V gene TRBV5-6, with a weak D call TRBD1 (8 bases). This CDR3 contains 17 residues. V was shortened by 0 bases and J by 4 bases, with 19 bases between the two germline ends. In germline, CDR1 is SGHDT, CDR2 YYEEEE. CDR3: CASSLGGNRGGPETQYF. CDR3 bases: TGTGCCAGCAGCTTGGGAGGGAACAGGGGGGGTCCAGAGACCCAGTACTTC.

This chain uses TRBV2 with TRBJ1-5; D is ambiguous. CDR3 size: 15 residues. Germline V CDR1 and CDR2: SNHLY, FYNNEI. V lost 6 bases, J lost 0 bases, and 12 bases lay in between. The CDR3 protein is CASSRTGSSNQPQHF. The CDR3 DNA is TGTGCCAGCAGCCGAACCGGTAGTAGCAATCAGCCCCAGCATTTT.

CDR3 residues: CASSRSDLTKEEQYF. CDR3 sequence (DNA): TGTGCCAGTAGCCGATCCGACCTTACGAAGGAGGAGCAGTACTTC. The genes are TRBV19 and TRBJ2-7; no reliable D call. This CDR3 spans 15 amino acids. Trimming shortened V by 6 bases and J by 7 bases, and 22 bases separated the two germline ends. Germline V gives CDR1 LNHDA, CDR2 SQIVND (reference sequence).

This chain uses TRBV2 with TRBJ2-5, with D perhaps matching TRBD2 (5 bases). Germline assignment: CDR1 SNHLY and CDR2 FYNNEI. The V and J ends lost 6 bases and 5 bases respectively, with 16 bases between them. The CDR3 is made up of 14 amino acids. Here the CDR3 DNA reads TGTGCCAGCAGCGCCACCGGGGTAGGGGAGACCCAGTACTTC. Protein: CASSATGVGETQYF.

The genes are TRBV24-1 and TRBJ2-1; D is perhaps TRBD1 (6 bases). The CDR3 totals 14 residues. Per the germline V gene, CDR1 is KGHDR and CDR2 is SFDVKD. Trimming pared 9 bases from V and 6 bases from J, leaving 17 bases between. The CDR3 DNA is TGTGCCACCGGGGGCGAGCGAGGTAGCAATGAGCAGTTCTTC. Encoded protein: CATGGERGSNEQFF.

The rearrangement links TRBV2 to TRBJ2-3; 11 bases map to TRBD2. The CDR3 covers 17 residues. Germline CDR1 is SNHLY and CDR2 is FYNNEI. The V gene end was trimmed by 5 bases and the J gene end by 3 bases; junction bases not matched to a gene: 10. The chain's CDR3 is CASSLIPTSGETDTQYF. DNA of the CDR3: TGTGCCAGCAGTCTAATCCCGACTAGCGGGGAGACAGATACGCAGTATTTT. Drawing the rest from reference TRBV2 and TRBJ2-3, the complete variable domain is EPEVTQTPSHQVTQMGQEVILRCVPISNHLYFYWYRQILGQKVEFLVSFYNNEISEKSEIFDDQFSVERPDGSNFTLKIRSTKLEDSAMYFCASSLIPTSGETDTQYFGPGTRLTVL.

The chain carries TRBV24-1 and TRBJ1-1; D gene unclear. The V gene's germline CDR1 is KGHDR and CDR2 SFDVKD. The V end lost 9 bases, the J end lost 7 bases, and 11 bases lay between the germline ends. The CDR3 is 11 amino acids. In DNA, the CDR3 is TGTGCCACCCGTTGGGGAGATGAAGCTTTCTTT. Translating gives CATRWGDEAFF.

The rearrangement joins TRBV5-8 to TRBJ2-3, with 7 bases fitting TRBD2. Germline loops: CDR1 SGHTS, CDR2 YDEGEE. J gave up 4 bases and V 2 bases, and 4 bases lay outside the gene matches. The CDR3 is 14 residues long. CDR3: CASSFREEPDTQYF. The DNA for the CDR3 is TGTGCCAGCAGCTTTCGGGAGGAGCCAGATACGCAGTATTTT.

V is TRBV5-1 and J is TRBJ1-1; D is uncertain. Germline CDR1 SGHRS, CDR2 YFSETQ. V shed 1 base and J shed 1 base, with 8 bases lying between them. The CDR3 spans 14 residues. CDR3 protein: CASSLTDTNTEAFF. Written as DNA, the CDR3 is TGCGCCAGCAGCTTGACAGACACGAACACTGAAGCTTTCTTT.

The chain links TRBV6-5 to TRBJ2-7; 9 nucleotides agree with TRBD1. V gave up 7 bases and J gave up 2 bases; unmatched junction bases: 6. This CDR3 is built from 14 residues. The germline V gene encodes CDR1 MNHEY and CDR2 SVGAGI. The CDR3 region has the DNA TGTGCCAGCATTCCGGGACAGGGCCCCTACGAGCAGTACTTC. Translation: CASIPGQGPYEQYF.

The V call is TRBV19, the J call TRBJ1-1; 7 nucleotides agree with TRBD1. Unmatched junction bases numbered 5, after V lost 2 bases and J lost 5 bases. This CDR3 is 14 amino acids long. From germline, CDR1 is LNHDA and CDR2 SQIVND (reference sequence). DNA for the CDR3: TGTGCCAGTAGTATAAAGGGGGCGAGGACTGAAGCTTTCTTT. This translates into CASSIKGARTEAFF. Based on the CDR3 plus reference TRBV19 and TRBJ1-1, the full variable domain is DGGITQSPKYLFRKEGQNVTLSCEQNLNHDAMYWYRQDPGQGLRLIYYSQIVNDFQKGDIAEGYSVSREKKESFPLTVTSAQKNPTAFYLCASSIKGARTEAFFGQGTRLTVV.

This sequence joins TRBV24-1 and TRBJ2-7; D may be TRBD1 (6 bases). The ends were cut back, 1 base at V and 1 base at J, with 13 bases in the middle. CDR1 and CDR2 from the germline V gene are KGHDR and SFDVKD. The CDR3 length is 16 residues. CDR3 protein: CATSDFKTGGSYEQYF. The DNA for the CDR3 is TGTGCCACCAGTGATTTTAAGACAGGAGGATCCTACGAGCAGTACTTC.

V and J are TRBV7-3 and TRBJ1-6, with 8 bases that match TRBD1. The CDR3 is made up of 14 amino acids. Trimming cost V 3 bases and J 10 bases; bases outside gene matches: 5. Germline CDR1 SGHTA, CDR2 FQGTGA. The CDR3 nucleotides are TGTGCCAGCAGCTTGACAGGGGTGGGCTCACCCCTCCACTTT. Translating it yields CASSLTGVGSPLHF.

V and J are TRBV5-1 and TRBJ1-1; D not resolved. CDR1 SGHRS and CDR2 YFSETQ come from the germline V gene. Trimming cost V 0 bases and J 4 bases, with 7 bases left between them. There are 13 residues in the CDR3. The CDR3, as DNA: TGCGCCAGCAGCTTGGCGGGAAGCACTGAAGCTTTCTTT. It specifies CASSLAGSTEAFF.

The gene calls are TRBV25-1 and TRBJ1-1, with D possibly being TRBD1 (5 bases). Germline lookup yields CDR1 MGHDK and CDR2 SYGVNS. V was pared by 4 bases and J by 6 bases, with 6 bases between. The CDR3 sequence is 11 residues long. The CDR3 spells CASSVRAEAFF. The CDR3 bases are TGTGCCAGCAGTGTCAGGGCTGAAGCTTTCTTT.

The chain employs TRBV15 and TRBJ2-1, with TRBD1 matching over 8 bases. The CDR3 has 15 residues. Trimming took 1 base from V and 7 from J; bases not matched to a gene: 6. Germline V gene sequence: CDR1 LNHNV, CDR2 YYDKDF (reference sequence). The CDR3 DNA follows: TGTGCCACCAGCAGAGTAGGACAGGGCCTGAATGAGCAGTTCTTC. As protein: CATSRVGQGLNEQFF.

This clone was observed a single time. The V gene is TRBV7-9, the J gene TRBJ1-1; D perhaps matches TRBD1 (5 bases). V was trimmed by 10 bases and J by 4 bases, leaving 16 bases between them. In germline, CDR1 is SEHNR, CDR2 FQNEAQ (reference sequence). This CDR3 is 13 amino acids long. The chain's CDR3 is CAKQKGEGTEAFF. Written as DNA, the CDR3 is TGTGCCAAACAGAAAGGGGAGGGCACTGAAGCTTTCTTT.

The CDR3 DNA sequence: TGTGCCAGCTCACCACTAATTTCCGGGACAGGGAATAATTCACCCCTCCACTTT. It specifies CASSPLISGTGNNSPLHF. The V and J genes are TRBV18 and TRBJ1-6; 9 positions match TRBD1. V shed 1 base, J shed 5 bases, and the junction held 9 bases outside the gene matches. The germline gives CDR1 KGHSH, CDR2 LQKENI. The CDR3 totals 18 residues. Full variable domain (missing parts from reference TRBV18 and TRBJ1-6): NAGVMQNPRHLVRRRGQEARLRCSPMKGHSHVYWYRQLPEEGLKFMVYLQKENIIDESGMPKERFSAEFPKEGPSILRIQQVVRGDSAAYFCASSPLISGTGNNSPLHFGNGTRLTVT.